This T cell receptor beta chain was captured by sequencing in a study of blood T cell repertoires in COVID-19. Overall study: Spain, Italy and the United States supplied samples that represented acute and convalescent COVID-19. T cells, B-cell-depleted T cells, or PBMCs supplied cDNA or gDNA.

The germline V gene has CDR1 SGHTA and CDR2 FQGNSA. Losses at the gene ends were 5 bases for V and 5 bases for J; bases not matched to a gene: 15. The CDR3 length is 19 residues. In the original analysis: Reference gene primer amplification yielded estimated nucleated cell counts. Clones were read by immunoSEQ multiplex PCR, and TCRdb kept only the in-frame ones, dropping some. That table supplies the V and J calls and clone size; D and trimming were determined from the DNA. The repertoire holds tens of thousands of clones, with roughly 85% as singletons. This chain uses TRBV7-2 with TRBJ2-3, with TRBD2 identical over 14 bases. This sequence was found in a human donor in a cohort sampled during active COVID-19. The specimen sequenced was peripheral blood. CDR3 bases: TGTGCCAGCAGCCCGGGGGGACTAGCGGGGGTCATTAAGCAAGATACGCAGTATTTT. This encodes CASSPGGLAGVIKQDTQYF.